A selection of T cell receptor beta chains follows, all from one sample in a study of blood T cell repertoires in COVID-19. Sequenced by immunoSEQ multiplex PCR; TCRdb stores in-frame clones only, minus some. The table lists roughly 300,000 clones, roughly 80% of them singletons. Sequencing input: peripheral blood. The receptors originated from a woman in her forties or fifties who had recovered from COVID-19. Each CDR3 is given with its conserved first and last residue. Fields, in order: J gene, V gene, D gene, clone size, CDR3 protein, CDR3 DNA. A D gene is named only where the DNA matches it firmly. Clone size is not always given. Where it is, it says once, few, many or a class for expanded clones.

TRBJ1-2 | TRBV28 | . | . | CASILGGAGITYGYTF | .
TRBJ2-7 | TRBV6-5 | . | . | CASRNLPRSYEQYF | TGTGCCAGCAGGAACTTGCCTCGGTCCTACGAGCAGTACTTC
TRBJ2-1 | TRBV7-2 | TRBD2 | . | CASSLGASGSSYNEQFF | TGTGCCAGCAGCTTAGGGGCTAGCGGGAGCTCCTACAATGAGCAGTTCTTC
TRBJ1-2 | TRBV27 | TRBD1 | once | CASKTGGRTYGYTF | TGTGCCAGCAAAACAGGGGGCCGGACCTATGGCTACACCTTC
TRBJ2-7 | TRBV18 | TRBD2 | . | CASSPGLAGVGYEQYF | TGTGCCAGCTCACCTGGACTAGCGGGAGTCGGCTACGAGCAGTACTTC
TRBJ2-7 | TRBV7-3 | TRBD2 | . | CASSPRGLAGVGEQYF | TGTGCCAGCAGCCCCAGAGGACTAGCGGGAGTGGGAGAGCAGTACTTC
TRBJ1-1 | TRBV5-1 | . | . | CASSLAYSTENTEAFF | TGCGCCAGCAGCTTGGCCTATTCAACAGAGAACACTGAAGCTTTCTTT
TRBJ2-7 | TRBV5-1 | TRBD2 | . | CASSLASGGGYEQYF | TGCGCCAGCAGCCTAGCTAGCGGGGGAGGCTACGAGCAGTACTTC
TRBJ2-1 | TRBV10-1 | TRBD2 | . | CASSERRERSRWQFF | TGCGCCAGCAGTGAGAGGCGGGAGAGAAGTCGGTGGCAGTTCTTC
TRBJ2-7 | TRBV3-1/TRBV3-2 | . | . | CASSHRGGKGSYEQYF | TGTGCCAGCAGCCATCGGGGCGGGAAGGGTTCCTACGAGCAGTACTTC
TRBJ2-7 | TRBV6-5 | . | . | CASSWEEGYYEQYF | TGTGCCAGCAGTTGGGAGGAGGGCTACTACGAGCAGTACTTC
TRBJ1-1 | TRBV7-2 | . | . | CASSLAAGLNTEAFF | TGTGCCAGCAGCTTAGCGGCGGGACTGAACACTGAAGCTTTCTTT
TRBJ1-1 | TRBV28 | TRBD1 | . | CASSGQGGAFF | TGTGCCAGCAGTGGACAGGGTGGAGCTTTCTTT
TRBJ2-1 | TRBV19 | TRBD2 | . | CASNAGGASHNEQFF | TGTGCCAGTAATGCGGGGGGGGCTAGTCACAATGAGCAGTTCTTC
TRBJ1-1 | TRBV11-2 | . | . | CASSPWSQAFF | TGTGCCAGCAGCCCTTGGAGTCAGGCTTTCTTT
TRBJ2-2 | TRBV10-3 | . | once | CAISETRPGGELFF | TGTGCCATCAGTGAGACCCGTCCAGGGGGGGAGCTGTTTTTT
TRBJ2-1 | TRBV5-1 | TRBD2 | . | CASSLSGDRFF | TGCGCCAGCAGCTTGAGCGGGGACCGGTTCTTC
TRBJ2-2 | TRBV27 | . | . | CASRSFRGTGELFF | TGTGCCAGCAGGAGCTTCAGGGGAACCGGGGAGCTGTTTTTT
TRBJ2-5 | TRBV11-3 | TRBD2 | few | CASSLVAGASETQYF | TGTGCCAGCAGCTTAGTAGCGGGGGCGTCAGAGACCCAGTACTTC
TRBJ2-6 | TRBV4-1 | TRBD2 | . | CASSPLSGMLSGANVLTF | TGCGCCAGCAGCCCCCTTAGCGGGATGTTATCTGGGGCCAACGTCCTGACTTTC
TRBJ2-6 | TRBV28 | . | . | CATFLASSGANVLTF | TGTGCCACATTCCTAGCCTCCTCTGGGGCCAACGTCCTGACTTTC
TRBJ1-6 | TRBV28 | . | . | CAGGSSYNSPLHF | TGTGCCGGGGGCAGCTCCTATAATTCACCCCTCCACTTT
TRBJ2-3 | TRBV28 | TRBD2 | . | CAILLEGRGLAGTDTQYF | TGTGCCATCCTTCTTGAGGGTCGTGGACTAGCGGGGACAGATACGCAGTATTTT
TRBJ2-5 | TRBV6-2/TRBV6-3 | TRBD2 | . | CASSSSGGGWTQYF | TGTGCCAGCAGTTCGAGCGGGGGGGGTTGGACCCAGTACTTC
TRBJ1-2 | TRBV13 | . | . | CASSLQGVAGYTF | TGTGCCAGCAGCTTGCAGGGCGTGGCTGGCTACACCTTC
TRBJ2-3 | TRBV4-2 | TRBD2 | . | CASSQGPGGFTDTQYF | TGTGCCAGCAGCCAAGGGCCGGGGGGATTCACAGATACGCAGTATTTT
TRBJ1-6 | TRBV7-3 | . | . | CASSLNPSGSYNSPLHF | TGTGCCAGCAGCTTAAATCCGAGCGGCTCCTATAATTCACCCCTCCACTTT
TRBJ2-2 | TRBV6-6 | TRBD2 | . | CASSYSAGASGELFF | TGTGCCAGCAGTTACTCGGCGGGAGCTTCCGGGGAGCTGTTTTTT
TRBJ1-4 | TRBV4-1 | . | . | CASSQDTSGRRATNEKLFF | TGCGCCAGCAGCCAAGATACGTCAGGGCGTAGAGCAACTAATGAAAAACTGTTTTTT
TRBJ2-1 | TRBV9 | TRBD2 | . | CASSGGGTSRSNNEQFF | TGTGCCAGCAGCGGCGGGGGGACTAGCCGCTCCAACAATGAGCAGTTCTTC
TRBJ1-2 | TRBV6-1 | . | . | CASSEGRLYGYTF | TGTGCCAGCAGCGAAGGGCGGCTCTATGGCTACACCTTC
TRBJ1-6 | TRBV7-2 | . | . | CASSLAAPGSANSPLHF | TGTGCCAGCAGCTTAGCTGCACCGGGGTCTGCAAATTCACCCCTCCACTTT
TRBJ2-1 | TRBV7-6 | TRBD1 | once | CASSLGTGNNEQFF | TGTGCCAGCAGCTTAGGGACAGGGAACAATGAGCAGTTCTTC
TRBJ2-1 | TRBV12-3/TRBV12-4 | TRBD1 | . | CASSWTGGNEQFF | TGTGCCAGCAGTTGGACAGGGGGCAATGAGCAGTTCTTC
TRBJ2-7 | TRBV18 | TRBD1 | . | CASSRDRGPYEQYF | TGTGCCAGCTCACGGGACAGGGGTCCCTACGAGCAGTACTTC
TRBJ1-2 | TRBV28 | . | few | CASSPPSYGYTF | TGTGCCAGCAGTCCCCCTAGCTATGGCTACACCTTC
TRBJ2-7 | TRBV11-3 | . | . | CASSLGVSDSYEQYF | TGTGCCAGCAGCTTAGGAGTTAGCGACTCCTACGAGCAGTACTTC